This TCR beta chain was observed in a study of T cells in Graves' hyperthyroidism and ophthalmopathy (dated 2019 in TCRdb). Concerning the study at large: Peripheral blood was sampled at the time of initial diagnosis, prior to any treatment. TCR V-J signatures able to tell the groups apart were searched for in a discovery cohort of 100 patients, of whom over 40 had Graves' ophthalmopathy and more than 55 had stable Graves' hyperthyroidism. Prospective prediction of ophthalmopathy was tested in an independent validation cohort of approximately 19 hyperthyroidism patients and 17 patients who later progressed to ophthalmopathy. Once sampling was done, hyperthyroidism patients were given methimazole at a starting dose of 30 mg daily, whereas ophthalmopathy patients were given high-dose intravenous methylprednisolone. The 100 discovery patients were randomly split 7:3 into training and test sets. TCR Vbeta CDR3 sequencing of 140 or so peripheral blood samples (more than 40 ophthalmopathy, some 75 hyperthyroidism and roughly 17 progressor patients) is reported in the paper. Thyroid tissue and blood T-cell repertoires from six Graves' hyperthyroidism patients were also compared in the study. What the authors observed across the whole study: Sample size was not statistically predetermined, and investigators were not blinded to group allocation. During validation, the model predicted progression to ophthalmopathy a median of approximately six months ahead of onset, with more than 55% sensitivity and 72.22% specificity. A model built on a 13 V-J signature distinguished ophthalmopathy from stable hyperthyroidism, reaching around 88% sensitivity and around 81% specificity in cross-validation and 80%/75% in testing. Blood samples also contained most of the expanded thyroid clonotypes (frequency above 0.001), which suggests that blood repertoires may reflect thyroid immune responses.

TCR beta CDR3 regions were amplified from RNA transcripts. For the first round of RT-PCR on the TCR CDR3, the HTBI primer set was used together with the Qiagen OneStep RT-PCR kit. Libraries were constructed in a second round of multiplex PCR, after which size selection and purification were performed. Libraries were sequenced paired-end with 100 bp reads on an Illumina HiSeq2000. From the authors' description of their analysis: SOAPnuke was used to process the raw data, with reads discarded if the reads contained adapters or uncalled bases, had a mean Phred below 15, or lacked an exact constant-primer or identifier match. High-quality paired reads were merged using COPE v1.2.5, and each unique nucleotide sequence was defined as a clonotype. MiTCR v1.1 was used to align the clonotypes against IMGT TRBV, TRBD and TRBJ reference segments. The analysis was restricted to V-J combinations with a frequency above 0.0001, which together covered about 99% of the repertoires. A TCS score was defined as the ratio between F50 (clonal expansion) and ExV (chaos), using BLOSUM62-based TCRdist between CDR3 peptides within each V-J. Welch's t-statistics and random forest reduced 450 to 600 V-J features to 10 to 15, which were used in a naive Bayes classifier (R e1071). TCRdb cleaned the public reads at Q25 with fastp, built clones with MiXCR and kept in-frame beta chains. Identical CDR3 proteins give one entry, which carries the most common genes and DNA. These V and J calls rely on TCRdb rather than the paper's analysis. Across this sample there are around 600,000 distinct CDR3 sequences, with more than 12% seen only once. Clones ranked in the top ten supply under 15% of the sample.

Spanning cysteine to phenylalanine, the CDR3 consists of 13 amino acids. Only the CDR3 DNA stays, 39 bases, in frame from base 1. The germline V gene supplies CDR1 SQVTM and CDR2 ANQGSEA. V loses 3 bases of germline sequence and J loses 7 bases, and the interval between the two ends is 15 bases. Ophthalmopathy patients had moderately to severely active disease, with a Clinical Activity Score of 3 or more, a NOSPECS grade of 4 or more, and a disease duration of less than 3 months. The study excluded patients with uncontrolled infections, other autoimmune diseases, pregnancy or lactation. Diagnoses were established on the basis of clinical symptoms, serum thyroxine and TRAb, thyroid ultrasound, and orbital computed tomography. PBMCs were separated from around 9.1 ml of fresh peripheral blood using Ficoll-Paque density gradient centrifugation. Total RNA was extracted using Trizol reagent, and RNA quality was assessed on an Agilent 2100 Bioanalyzer.

This clonotype was counted at least ten times. Which antigen it targets is not known. No much larger clone is present one base from it, and per-base qualities are unavailable. This clonotype originated in a woman between 45 and 65 years old with Graves' ophthalmopathy. Sequenced material: blood. The V and J genes are TRBV29-1 and TRBJ1-1; a confident D gene designation cannot be given. CDR3 region: CSVEGRATFEAFF. The nucleotide sequence is TGCAGCGTTGAGGGGAGGGCCACGTTTGAAGCTTTCTTT.